This T cell receptor (beta chain) comes out of a study of blood T cell repertoires in COVID-19. Across the study: Specimens from acute and convalescent COVID-19 originated in the United States, Italy and Spain.

V lost 4 bases to trimming and J lost 6 bases, with 18 bases between them. Per the germline V gene, CDR1 is MNHEY and CDR2 is SVGEGT. There are 15 residues in the CDR3. TCRdb keeps only in-frame clones here, not all; method: immunoSEQ multiplex PCR. The table lists under 200,000 clones, approximately 80% of them singletons. The sequence derives from a human donor in a cohort sampled during active COVID-19. The rearrangement joins TRBV6-2 or TRBV6-3 to TRBJ1-2; D might be TRBD1 (6 bases). Material: peripheral blood. Here the CDR3 DNA reads TGTGCCAGCAGTTCCGGGACATCAAGAGCCCATGGCTACACCTTC. It codes for CASSSGTSRAHGYTF.